This T cell receptor beta chain was identified during a study of blood T cells in healthy people across ages (dated by TCRdb to the mid-2010s). Background for the entire study: In model experiments, roughly one uniquely barcoded TCR beta cDNA molecule per two T cells was captured by template switching. Two additional independent replicas of 1 million unique cDNA reads from the same blood draw were analyzed for two donors (one aged 18 to 30 and one aged 80 or older). The study measured age-related changes in TCR beta repertoire diversity using deep sequencing normalized with unique cDNA molecular identifiers. Four age groups were formed from the donors: young (average 16 years), middle-aged (approximately 39), aged (over 55) and long-lived (less than 85).

As for this clonotype: No cognate antigen has been identified for it. Per-base qualities were not stored, and no clone one base away is much larger.

Donors were 39 systemically healthy Caucasian individuals from Russia aged roughly 6 to 90 years. Around 10 milliliters of peripheral blood were collected from each donor into EDTA-treated Vacutainer tubes. Ficoll-Paque density-gradient centrifugation was used to isolate PBMCs, with at least 6.5 million per sample. Total RNA, at least 5.5 micrograms per sample, was extracted from PBMCs with Trizol reagent. For every donor, flow cytometry on a PBMC aliquot measured the percentage of naive CD45RAhigh/CD27high T cells. Libraries came from 5' RACE. Instrument used: Illumina HiSeq 2500. A second 7 to 11 cycle PCR used a sample-barcoded 5' primer and a J-beta primer mix. A unique molecular identifier was introduced onto each TCR beta cDNA molecule by a template-switch 5' adaptor carrying 12 random nucleotides. Each sample yielded at least 2.5 million CDR3-containing paired-end reads. The Mint cDNA synthesis kit, primed by a TRBC-specific oligonucleotide, was used to synthesize first-strand cDNA from all RNA. Following uracil-DNA glycosylase treatment, all cDNA underwent a first 18-cycle PCR with the universal primers M1SS and BC2_uni_R. In the paper's pipeline: For normalization, 1 million high-quality reads, each with a distinct molecular identifier, were randomly selected from each sample. Reads with shared molecular identifiers were discarded instead of being binned into consensus sequences. CDR3 identification, clonotype clustering and error correction used MiTCR with a Q25 quality threshold and the strictest error-elimination algorithm. A nonparametric unseen species model with Euler transformation was used to estimate a lower bound on total TCR beta diversity. TCRdb's own reprocessing of the public reads used fastp at Q25 and MiXCR and kept productive beta chains. Records with the same CDR3 protein are collapsed into one entry carrying the most frequent genes and DNA. TCRdb's processing, not the authors', yielded these V and J calls. The sample table lists approximately 780,000 distinct CDR3 sequences, approximately 24% of them with a count of one. The ten largest clones add up to roughly 3.1% of the sample.

General findings and caveats noted by the study authors: There was a strong correlation between observed TCR beta diversity and the percentage of naive T cells measured by flow cytometry. Estimates of total diversity based on one million sequenced T cells were considered lower bounds and underestimates. Because the CMV infection status of the donors was unknown, age-related changes in expanded clonotypes may potentially have been confounded. Compared with the aged group, more naive CD4+ T cells, fewer expanded clones and increased TCR diversity were shown by the long-lived group, suggesting age selection. Observed TCR beta diversity per million T cells fell roughly linearly with age, and a significant reduction was already apparent by age roughly 40. Conclusive comparison of naive and antigen-experienced compartments was prevented by the profiling of bulk unsorted PBMCs.

The sample was also reused in another study, on T cells of mothers and their children. From the second report: The donors were nine systemically healthy Caucasian individuals, made up of three mothers and their six children. cDNA synthesis used all of the extracted RNA, with 1.5 ug of RNA in each 15 ul reaction. Sample barcodes and 2-4 random nucleotides were added via the M1S primer in the second PCR. Over 8.5 million TCR beta CDR3 reads were obtained for each mother, and some 3 million reads were obtained for each child. Thymic selection similarly shapes TCR recombination output in related and unrelated pairs, with minor effect from inherited differences. Normalized repertoire overlap was always slightly but never significantly higher in related than unrelated mother-child pairs. No persistent microchimeric T cell clones were found, with a detection sensitivity of 85 to 100 clones per million clonotypes. In the study, deep NGS was used to compare the TCR beta repertoires of mothers and children, and features distinguishing related mother-child pairs from unrelated individuals were sought. On average, the children were roughly 10 +/- 4 years old, while the mothers were about 37 +/- 4 years old. Libraries were sequenced on Illumina HiSeq 2000 with 100+100 nt paired-end reads after adapter ligation with NEBNext reagents. To prevent cross-contamination, the mother and child libraries were prepared one month apart and sequenced in separate runs. Each donor had between about 450,000 and 2,100,000 distinct TCR beta clonotypes identified. Naive TCR beta clonotypes were estimated from low-frequency clonotypes matched to each donor's FACS-determined naive share, without sorting.

The sequencing sample was made of blood. The receptor was derived from a boy younger than 18 in good health.

This receptor carries the CDR3 CSVEGNHTEAFF. The DNA reads TGCAGCGTTGAAGGGAACCACACTGAAGCTTTCTTT. Here the chain combines TRBV29-1 and TRBJ1-1, with no confidently assigned D gene. Trimming takes 1 base from V and 3 bases from J, and the germline ends sit 6 bases apart. There are 12 amino acids in the CDR3, from cysteine to phenylalanine inclusive. Solely the CDR3 DNA is kept, with 36 bases framed from the first base. The germline V gene sets CDR1 to SQVTM and CDR2 to ANQGSEA.